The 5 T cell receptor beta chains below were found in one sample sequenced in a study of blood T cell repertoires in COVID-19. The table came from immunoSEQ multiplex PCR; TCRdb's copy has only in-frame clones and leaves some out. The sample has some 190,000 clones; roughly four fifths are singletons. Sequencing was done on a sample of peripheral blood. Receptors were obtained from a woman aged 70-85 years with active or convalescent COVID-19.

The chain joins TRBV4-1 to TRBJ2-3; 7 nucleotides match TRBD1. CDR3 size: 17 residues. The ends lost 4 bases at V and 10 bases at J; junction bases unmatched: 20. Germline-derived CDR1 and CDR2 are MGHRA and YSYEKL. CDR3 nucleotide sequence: TGCGCCAGCAGCCTTAGAGTCGGGACAGAGAATCCAGGACCGCAGTATTTT. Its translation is CASSLRVGTENPGPQYF.

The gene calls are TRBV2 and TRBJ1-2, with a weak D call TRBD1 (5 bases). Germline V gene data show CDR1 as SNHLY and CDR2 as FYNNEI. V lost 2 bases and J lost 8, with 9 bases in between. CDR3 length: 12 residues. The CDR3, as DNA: TGTGCCAGCAGTGAATGGGAGGGGGGCTACACCTTC. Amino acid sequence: CASSEWEGGYTF.

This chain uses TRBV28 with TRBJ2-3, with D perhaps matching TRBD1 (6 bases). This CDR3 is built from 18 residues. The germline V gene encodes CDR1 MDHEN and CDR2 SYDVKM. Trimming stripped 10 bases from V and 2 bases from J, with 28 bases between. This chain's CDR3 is CAIGGGILHLITTDTQYF. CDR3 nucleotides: TGTGCCATAGGGGGTGGAATCCTACATCTTATTACCACAGATACGCAGTATTTT.

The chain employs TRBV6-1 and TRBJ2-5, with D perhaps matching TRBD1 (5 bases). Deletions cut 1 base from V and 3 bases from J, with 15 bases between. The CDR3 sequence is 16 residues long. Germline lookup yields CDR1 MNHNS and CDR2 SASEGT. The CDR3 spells CASSEGGGGQKETQYF. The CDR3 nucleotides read TGTGCCAGCAGTGAAGGTGGCGGCGGACAAAAAGAGACCCAGTACTTC.

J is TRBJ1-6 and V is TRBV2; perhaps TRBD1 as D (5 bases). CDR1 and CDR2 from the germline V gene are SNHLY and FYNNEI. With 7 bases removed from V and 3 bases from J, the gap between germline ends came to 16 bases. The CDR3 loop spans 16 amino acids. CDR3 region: CASTLGRDFYNSPLHF. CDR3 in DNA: TGTGCCAGCACTCTTGGCAGGGACTTCTATAATTCACCCCTCCACTTT.